Listed here are 11 T cell receptor beta chains from one sample, sequenced in a study of blood T cell repertoires in COVID-19 (dated by TCRdb to the early 2020s). The receptor library was made with the immunoSEQ multiplex PCR assay. Held by TCRdb, this immuneACCESS table contains in-frame sequences only and omits some clones. Under half of the omission traces to an unresolved V gene where checked; the cause of the rest is unknown. Present in this sample are around 250,000 clones, 85% of which were seen just once. Under 7% of the sample goes to the ten largest clones. Sequenced: PBMCs or T cells enriched from blood (not recorded which). Source of these receptors: a woman aged 50 to 65 who had been exposed to COVID-19.

This clone has a count of ten or more. The rearrangement joins TRBV5-1 to TRBJ2-2, with 10 positions matching TRBD2. Per the germline V gene, CDR1 is SGHRS and CDR2 is YFSETQ. J lost 3 bases, V lost 1 base, and 3 bases had no gene match. CDR3 size: 16 residues. The DNA of the CDR3 is TGCGCCAGCAGCTTGAGGCTAGCGGGGGACACCGGGGAGCTGTTTTTT. This codes for CASSLRLAGDTGELFF. Variable domain in full (rest from reference TRBV5-1 and TRBJ2-2): KAGVTQTPRYLIKTRGQQVTLSCSPISGHRSVSWYQQTPGQGLQFLFEYFSETQRNKGNFPGRFSGRQFSNSRSEMNVSTLELGDSALYLCASSLRLAGDTGELFFGEGSRLTVL.

J is TRBJ2-5 and V is TRBV2, with 9 positions matching TRBD2. This CDR3 comprises 17 residues. CDR1 SNHLY and CDR2 FYNNEI come from the germline V gene. The V and J ends lost 3 bases and 1 base, in that order; junction bases with no gene match: 9. The CDR3 region is CASSDQAGGGSQETQYF. CDR3 sequence (DNA): TGTGCCAGCAGTGATCAGGCGGGAGGGGGGTCCCAAGAGACCCAGTACTTC. The complete variable domain, with remaining parts taken from reference TRBV2 and TRBJ2-5, reads EPEVTQTPSHQVTQMGQEVILRCVPISNHLYFYWYRQILGQKVEFLVSFYNNEISEKSEIFDDQFSVERPDGSNFTLKIRSTKLEDSAMYFCASSDQAGGGSQETQYFGPGTRLLVL.

This sequence joins TRBV30 and TRBJ2-1, with D maybe TRBD1 (6 bases). The CDR3 runs to 12 residues. Germline values: CDR1 GTSNPN, CDR2 SVGIG (reference sequence). V was cut by 2 bases and J by 9 bases, with 11 bases left in between. CDR3 loop: CAWSPQGSEQFF. DNA for the CDR3: TGTGCCTGGAGTCCCCAGGGGAGTGAGCAGTTCTTC.

The J gene is TRBJ1-1, the V gene TRBV10-1; 9 nucleotides align to TRBD1. Germline lookup yields CDR1 WNHNN and CDR2 SYGVQD (reference sequence). This CDR3 has 16 residues. J gave up 1 base and V 1 base, and 4 bases lay outside the gene matches. The CDR3 nucleotides are TGCGCCAGCAGTGAGTGGACAGGGGCCGGGAACACTGAAGCTTTCTTT. It codes for CASSEWTGAGNTEAFF.

The chain carries TRBV19 and TRBJ1-5; TRBD1 matches 8 bases. The CDR3 is 15 residues long. V trimming: 7 bases; J trimming: 0 bases; junction bases outside the gene matches: 5. Germline values: CDR1 LNHDA, CDR2 SQIVND (reference sequence). CDR3 nucleotides: TGTGCCAGTACCGTACAGGGGGTTAGCAATCAGCCCCAGCATTTT. It specifies CASTVQGVSNQPQHF. Using reference TRBV19 and TRBJ1-5 for the parts outside the CDR3, the full variable domain is DGGITQSPKYLFRKEGQNVTLSCEQNLNHDAMYWYRQDPGQGLRLIYYSQIVNDFQKGDIAEGYSVSREKKESFPLTVTSAQKNPTAFYLCASTVQGVSNQPQHFGDGTRLSIL.

For the CDR3, the DNA is TGTGCCAGCAGTAGAACAGGGGGGAACACTGAAGCTTTCTTT. Its translation: CASSRTGGNTEAFF. The chain uses TRBV25-1 and TRBJ1-1; 8 bases are shared with TRBD1. CDR3 size: 14 residues. V dropped 5 bases and J dropped 1; count of bases not matched to a gene: 3. Germline V CDR1 and CDR2: MGHDK, SYGVNS.

V usage is TRBV5-4 and J usage is TRBJ2-7; TRBD2 matches at 8 bases. Per the germline V gene, CDR1 is SGHNT and CDR2 is YYREEE (reference sequence). The CDR3 has 15 amino acids. Losses at the gene ends were 4 bases for V and 6 bases for J; bases not matched to a gene: 12. As DNA, the CDR3 is TGTGCCAGCAGCCTCCTGTCGGGGGGGCCGCTCGAGCAGTACTTC. Translation: CASSLLSGGPLEQYF.

The chain links TRBV27 to TRBJ1-3; unclear D gene. Germline V gene sequence: CDR1 MNHEY, CDR2 SMNVEV (reference sequence). This CDR3 contains 13 residues. V lost 0 bases and J lost 4, with 4 bases in between. The CDR3 DNA sequence: TGTGCCAGCAGTTTATCGAGGGGAAACACCATATATTTT. Translated, it gives CASSLSRGNTIYF.

V gene TRBV5-6 combines with J gene TRBJ1-6; D may be TRBD1 (5 bases). Trimming removed 2 bases at V and 5 bases at J, with 11 bases between. CDR1 is SGHDT and CDR2 is YYEEEE in the germline V gene. The CDR3 runs to 15 residues. Here the CDR3 DNA reads TGTGCCAGCAGCTTTTTTTCGGGGGATAATTCACCCCTCCACTTT. Translated, it gives CASSFFSGDNSPLHF.

The CDR3 sequence: CASSLTRESPLHF. The CDR3 DNA sequence: TGTGCCAGCAGCTTAACCAGGGAATCACCCCTCCACTTT. The rearrangement joins TRBV7-2 to TRBJ1-6, with a weak D call TRBD1 (5 bases). Germline V lookup: CDR1 SGHTA, CDR2 FQGNSA. The CDR3 is 13 residues long. The V end lost 2 bases, the J end lost 10 bases, and 9 bases lay between the germline ends.

The gene calls are TRBV6-5 and TRBJ1-1, with 8 bases aligning to TRBD1. CDR1 MNHEY and CDR2 SVGAGI come from the germline V gene. Germline trimming cut 7 bases from V and 6 bases from J; bases unmatched to any gene: 7. The CDR3 is 13 residues long. In DNA, the CDR3 is TGTGCCAGCATCCGACAGGGGCGAGCTGAAGCTTTCTTT. Translating gives CASIRQGRAEAFF.